A selection of T cell receptor beta chains follows, all from one sample in a study of regulatory T cells in long-lasting Graves disease. MiXCR was run by TCRdb on the multiplex PCR reads, yielding one entry per CDR3 protein. In the table there are more than 450,000 distinct CDR3 sequences, 15% to 20% of which are singletons. These same data were also listed under a study on T cells in Graves' hyperthyroidism and ophthalmopathy.

This specimen was peripheral blood mononuclear cells (PBMCs), taken at new diagnosis, from a patient treated with antithyroid drugs. These receptors were obtained from a man between 40 and 49 years old with Graves disease. Each CDR3 is given with its conserved first and last residue. D genes are given only for firm matches. Rows give clone size only sometimes, using once, few, many, or a class for an expanded clone.

j_call,clone_size,v_call,d_call,cdr3_nt,cdr3_aa
TRBJ2-5,.,TRBV24-1,TRBD2,TGTGCCACCAGTGATATGGGTTGGGGGGGGGATCACGAGACCCAGTACTTC,CATSDMGWGGDHETQYF
TRBJ2-5,many,TRBV7-8,TRBD2,TGTGCCAGCAGCTTACGGGAGGGCCAAGAGACCCAGTACTTC,CASSLREGQETQYF
TRBJ1-2,.,TRBV20-1,.,TGCAGTGCTAGAGAAAAATCGGCCTCATATGGCTACACCTTC,CSAREKSASYGYTF
TRBJ2-7,many,TRBV2,.,TGTGCCAGCCTAGGACGGACCTACGAGCAGTACTTC,CASLGRTYEQYF
TRBJ2-1,many,TRBV11-2,TRBD2,TGTGCCAGCAGCTTAAGCCTAGCGGAATACAATGAGCAGTTCTTC,CASSLSLAEYNEQFF
TRBJ2-7,many,TRBV7-9,TRBD1,TGTGCCAGCAGCCCGACAGGGGACGTCTACGAGCAGTACTTC,CASSPTGDVYEQYF
TRBJ2-7,.,TRBV9,.,TGTGCCAGCAGCCCCCGAGCAGCGGGCCACTCCTACGAGCAGTACTTC,CASSPRAAGHSYEQYF
TRBJ1-2,many,TRBV5-1,TRBD1,TGTGCCAGCAGTCTTGACAGGGGCGGCTACACCTTC,CASSLDRGGYTF
TRBJ1-5,.,TRBV19,.,TGTGCCAGTACGGACGGACCGAGGCAGCCCCAGCATTTT,CASTDGPRQPQHF
TRBJ2-1,many,TRBV7-3,TRBD2,TGTGCCAGCAGCTCGCTTAGCGGGAGTGCGTACAATGAGCAGTTCTTC,CASSSLSGSAYNEQFF
TRBJ2-1,many,TRBV6-1,.,TGTGCCAGCAGTGAATGGGGGTACGTTCGTCGGGGCTCCTACAATGAGCAGTTCTTC,CASSEWGYVRRGSYNEQFF
TRBJ2-1,many,TRBV28,TRBD1,TGTGCCAGCAGTCCACTGACAGGGCCAAGATACAATGAGCAGTTCTTC,CASSPLTGPRYNEQFF
TRBJ1-4,many,TRBV20-1,.,TGCAGTGCTAGAGATCACGCGGGGCCCGGTGAAAAACTGTTTTTT,CSARDHAGPGEKLFF
TRBJ1-1,many,TRBV30,.,TGTGCCTGGGGGACCAGGAACACTGAAGCTTTCTTT,CAWGTRNTEAFF
TRBJ2-2,.,TRBV13,.,TGTGCCAGCAGCTCGCCCGGGACTTTGAACACCGGGGAGCTGTTTTTT,CASSSPGTLNTGELFF
TRBJ1-1,.,TRBV18,.,TGTGCCAGCTCCCCGGCCATACAGGACACTGAAGCTTTCTTT,CASSPAIQDTEAFF
TRBJ2-7,many,TRBV5-1,.,TGCGCCAGCAGTGTGACTCCCTCCTACGAGCAGTACTTC,CASSVTPSYEQYF
TRBJ2-7,many,TRBV28,.,TGTGCCAGCAATAAGGGCTCCTACGAGCAGTACTTC,CASNKGSYEQYF
TRBJ2-2,many,TRBV3-1,.,TGTGCCAGCAGCCCGACTTTCACCGGGGAGCTGTTTTTT,CASSPTFTGELFF
TRBJ2-3,.,TRBV9,TRBD2,TGTGCCAGCAGCGTAGTCTTAGCGGGAGGAGGAGATACGCAGTATTTT,CASSVVLAGGGDTQYF
TRBJ1-1,many,TRBV7-9,.,TGTGCCAGCAGACCGACTCCAGTGAACACTGAAGCTTTCTTT,CASRPTPVNTEAFF
TRBJ2-5,many,TRBV7-2,TRBD2,TGTGCCAGCAGCTTAGTCTCGGCGGGAGGGCCCCGCCAAGAGACCCAGTACTTC,CASSLVSAGGPRQETQYF
TRBJ2-1,.,TRBV5-6,.,TGTGCCAGCAGCTTGGGTCTACCTGAGCAGTTCTTC,CASSLGLPEQFF
TRBJ2-7,many,TRBV11-2,TRBD1,TGTGCCAGCAGCTCAAACAGGGGGCTGCTCGAGCAGTACTTC,CASSSNRGLLEQYF
TRBJ1-5,many,TRBV29-1,.,TGCAGCGTTGAAGAAAATAGCAATCAGCCCCAGCATTTT,CSVEENSNQPQHF
TRBJ2-1,many,TRBV6-2/TRBV6-3,TRBD2,TGTGCCAGCGGACCAGCGGGAACCTACAATGAGCAGTTCTTC,CASGPAGTYNEQFF
TRBJ2-1,many,TRBV5-6,TRBD2,TGTGCCAGCAGCTTGGCCGCGGGAGAAAACTACAATGAGCAGTTCTTC,CASSLAAGENYNEQFF
TRBJ1-3,.,TRBV11-2,.,TGTGCCAGCAGCCCCGGGGGGGCGAGTGGAAACACCATATATTTT,CASSPGGASGNTIYF
TRBJ2-4,few,TRBV2,.,TGTGCCAGCGTTGGGAGGACCAAAAACATTCAGTACTTC,CASVGRTKNIQYF
TRBJ2-5,many,TRBV5-1,TRBD1,TGCGCCAGCAGCTTGGTGGGACAGGGGGCGAAGACCCAGTACTTC,CASSLVGQGAKTQYF
TRBJ1-5,.,TRBV12-3/TRBV12-4,TRBD1,TGTGCCAGCAGAAATACAGGGGGCCGTCAGCATTTT,CASRNTGGRQHF
TRBJ2-1,.,TRBV19,.,TGTGCCAGTAGTATAGACGGCGGGACCAAGCAGTTCTTC,CASSIDGGTKQFF
TRBJ2-2,.,TRBV4-1,.,TGCGCCAGCAGCCAAGATCGTCGGAACACCGGGGAGCTGTTTTTT,CASSQDRRNTGELFF
TRBJ2-2,many,TRBV28,TRBD2,TGTGCCAGCAGCCCGGGACTAGCGGGAGACGTAGCCGGGGAGCTGTTTTTT,CASSPGLAGDVAGELFF
TRBJ2-7,many,TRBV18,TRBD2,TGTGCCAGCTCACCATTAGCGGGAGTAGACGAGCAGTACTTC,CASSPLAGVDEQYF
TRBJ2-3,.,TRBV20-1,TRBD2,TGCAGTGCTAGAGATCGGACTAGCGGCGATACGCAGTATTTT,CSARDRTSGDTQYF
TRBJ1-1,many,TRBV7-2,.,TGTGCCAGCAGCTCGTGGCGGGGTGGAGCTTTCTTT,CASSSWRGGAFF
TRBJ2-2,.,TRBV4-2,.,TGTGCCAGCAGCCAAGATACGACCTACACCGGGGAGCTGTTTTTT,CASSQDTTYTGELFF
TRBJ1-6,few,TRBV27,.,TGTGCCAGCAGTCCAGGACGGGTCCGGGGTAATTCACCCCTCCACTTT,CASSPGRVRGNSPLHF
TRBJ1-6,few,TRBV20-1,.,TGCAGTGCTACCGTGGGGGAAATGGATAATTCACCCCTCCACTTT,CSATVGEMDNSPLHF
TRBJ1-1,many,TRBV11-2,.,TGTGCCAGCAGCTTAAACTCTGAAGCTTTCTTT,CASSLNSEAFF
TRBJ2-5,once,TRBV9,TRBD2,TGTGCCAGCAGCACCTCGTCCCCAACTAGCGGGAGGTTCCAAGAGACCCAGTACTTC,CASSTSSPTSGRFQETQYF
TRBJ1-4,few,TRBV12-5,.,TGTGCTAGTGGTTTGGCAAAGGGTGCAACTAATGAAAAACTGTTTTTT,CASGLAKGATNEKLFF
TRBJ1-5,.,TRBV10-2,.,TGCGCCACCAAGGAAGGGAACGATCAGCCCCAGCATTTT,CATKEGNDQPQHF
TRBJ2-7,many,TRBV27,TRBD1,TGTGCCAGCAGTTCCGGGACAGCGGTCCACGAGCAGTACTTC,CASSSGTAVHEQYF
TRBJ2-1,.,TRBV2,TRBD2,TGTGCCAGCAGTTTGGGACTAGCGGGAGTGCCGTTCTTC,CASSLGLAGVPFF
TRBJ1-4,many,TRBV6-1,TRBD1,TGTGCCAGCAGTGATGGGACAGGGGTGGAAAAACTGTTTTTT,CASSDGTGVEKLFF
TRBJ1-2,once,TRBV5-5,TRBD1,TGTGCCAGCAGCTGGTCAGGGACAGGACACTATGGCTACACCTTC,CASSWSGTGHYGYTF
TRBJ2-5,few,TRBV5-1,.,TGCGCCAGCAGCTTGGGCCAACTCACCGTCCAAGAGACCCAGTACTTC,CASSLGQLTVQETQYF
TRBJ2-7,.,TRBV19,.,TGTGCCAGTAGGACTACTGTATCTCCTATATACGAGCAGTACTTC,CASRTTVSPIYEQYF
TRBJ2-1,many,TRBV10-3,TRBD2,TGTGCCATCAGTGAGTCACGACTAGCGGGATTGTTGAATGAGCAGTTCTTC,CAISESRLAGLLNEQFF
TRBJ2-7,many,TRBV3-1,.,TGTGCCAGCAGCCAAAGTCTAGCGTCTTCCTACGAGCAGTACTTC,CASSQSLASSYEQYF
TRBJ2-2,.,TRBV19,TRBD2,TGTGCCAGTAGAGCCGTAGCGGGAGGAAACACCGGGGAGCTGTTTTTT,CASRAVAGGNTGELFF